A single sample is the source of the 28 T cell receptor beta chains below, sequenced in a study of cytomegalovirus exposure and HLA in healthy donors. The PCR employed 60 Vbeta primers together with 13 Jbeta primers. Data came from immunoSEQ multiplex PCR; TCRdb stores just in-frame clones and leaves some out. The repertoire includes approximately 150,000 clones, about 74% of them detected once, and about 13% sits in the top ten. Sequencing was carried out using PBMCs. The origin of the receptors is a man between 35 and 55 years old in good health and CMV-seropositive.

CDR3 sequence: CASSPRAGNTEAFF. The CDR3 DNA follows: TGTGCCAGCAGTCCGCGGGCTGGGAACACTGAAGCTTTCTTT. This chain uses TRBV6-4 with TRBJ1-1; D ambiguous. This CDR3 contains 14 residues. The V gene lost 5 bases and the J gene lost 1 base, with 11 bases spanning the gap. Germline V gives CDR1 MRHNA, CDR2 SNTAGT.

Note on this clone: The germline gene is not matched at one end of the junction; a read error may be the cause. This sequence joins TRBV7-9 and TRBJ2-6; 9 nucleotides match TRBD2. Germline CDR1 and CDR2: SEHNR and FQNEAQ (reference sequence). The CDR3 is 19 amino acids. CDR3 coding DNA: TGTGCCAGCAGCTCCAGGGGTAGCGGGAGCCCCCCTGGGGCCAACGGCCTGACTTTC. Translation: CASSSRGSGSPPGANGLTF.

In DNA, the CDR3 is TGCGCCAGCAGCCTACAGAACAATTACGAGCAGTACTTC. Its translation is CASSLQNNYEQYF. The chain couples TRBV5-1 to TRBJ2-7; D is uncertain. Trimming shortened V by 4 bases and J by 4 bases, and 12 bases separated the two germline ends. CDR1 SGHRS and CDR2 YFSETQ come from the germline V gene. The CDR3 consists of 13 residues. Full variable domain (outside the CDR3, taken from reference TRBV5-1 and TRBJ2-7): KAGVTQTPRYLIKTRGQQVTLSCSPISGHRSVSWYQQTPGQGLQFLFEYFSETQRNKGNFPGRFSGRQFSNSRSEMNVSTLELGDSALYLCASSLQNNYEQYFGPGTRLTVT.

The chain combines TRBV4-1 with TRBJ1-4; 7 positions match TRBD1. The CDR3 extends over 17 amino acids. Germline V CDR1 and CDR2: MGHRA, YSYEKL. V shed 2 bases, J shed 0 bases, and the junction held 6 bases outside the gene matches. In nucleotides, the CDR3 is TGCGCCAGCAGCCAACCGACAGGGAAAACAACTAATGAAAAACTGTTTTTT. The encoded protein is CASSQPTGKTTNEKLFF.

The chain joins TRBV27 to TRBJ2-5; tentative D call: TRBD1 (5 bases). V shed 4 bases and J shed 2 bases, with 17 bases lying between them. The CDR3 contains 16 residues. Germline-derived CDR1 and CDR2 are MNHEY and SMNVEV (reference sequence). The CDR3 DNA reads as TGTGCCAGCAGTTCCAAATTCAGGGTACCACAAGAGACCCAGTACTTC. This codes for CASSSKFRVPQETQYF.

V and J are TRBV18 and TRBJ2-7; 8 positions match TRBD1. Germline lookup yields CDR1 KGHSH and CDR2 LQKENI. The V and J ends lost 3 bases and 6 bases, in that order; junction bases with no gene match: 10. The CDR3 is 15 amino acids. CDR3 residues: CASSPAGQGPGEQYF. The CDR3 region has the DNA TGTGCCAGCTCACCGGCAGGACAGGGTCCGGGCGAGCAGTACTTC. The full variable domain, completed using reference TRBV18 and TRBJ2-7, is NAGVMQNPRHLVRRRGQEARLRCSPMKGHSHVYWYRQLPEEGLKFMVYLQKENIIDESGMPKERFSAEFPKEGPSILRIQQVVRGDSAAYFCASSPAGQGPGEQYFGPGTRLTVT.

The chain joins TRBV28 to TRBJ1-2, with 10 bases lining up with TRBD1. The length of the CDR3 is 13 residues. The V gene end was trimmed by 6 bases and the J gene end by 11 bases; junction bases not matched to a gene: 9. The germline V gene has CDR1 MDHEN and CDR2 SYDVKM. CDR3 DNA sequence: TGTGCCAGCAGGTTACCGGGGACAGGGGAATACACCTTC. Its translation is CASRLPGTGEYTF.

V gene TRBV27 combines with J gene TRBJ2-1; D unclear. With 6 bases removed from V and 1 base from J, the gap between germline ends came to 13 bases. The germline V gene encodes CDR1 MNHEY and CDR2 SMNVEV (reference sequence). The CDR3 is 15 residues long. The DNA of the CDR3 is TGTGCCAGCAGCCCCGAGCGATTATCCTACAATGAGCAGTTCTTC. This codes for CASSPERLSYNEQFF.

This clone came up once. The rearrangement joins TRBV28 to TRBJ2-3; TRBD2 agrees at 9 bases. The germline CDR1 and CDR2 sequences are MDHEN and SYDVKM. Trimming took 10 bases from V and 1 from J; bases not matched to a gene: 6. The CDR3 loop spans 14 amino acids. In DNA, the CDR3 is TGTGCCACCCATTCTAGCGGGGGCACAGATACGCAGTATTTT. Its translation: CATHSSGGTDTQYF.

The chain employs TRBV19 and TRBJ2-3, with 7 bases that match TRBD2. V trimming: 5 bases; J trimming: 6 bases; junction bases outside the gene matches: 11. Germline loops: CDR1 LNHDA, CDR2 SQIVND (reference sequence). CDR3 length: 15 residues. CDR3 region: CASSRLAPFSDTQYF. CDR3 in DNA: TGTGCCAGTAGTCGACTAGCCCCGTTTTCGGATACGCAGTATTTT.

The table lists this clone with a few counts. The chain has TRBV5-4 and TRBJ2-5; TRBD2 matches at 7 bases. V lost 2 bases and J lost 3; bases outside the gene matches: 1. CDR3 size: 13 residues. CDR1 is SGHNT and CDR2 is YYREEE in the germline V gene (reference sequence). CDR3 sequence reads: CASSFGLEETQYF. The DNA for the CDR3 is TGTGCCAGCAGCTTCGGACTAGAAGAGACCCAGTACTTC. Together with reference TRBV5-4 and TRBJ2-5, the CDR3 gives the full variable domain: ETGVTQSPTHLIKTRGQQVTLRCSSQSGHNTVSWYQQALGQGPQFIFQYYREEENGRGNFPPRFSGLQFPNYSSELNVNALELDDSALYLCASSFGLEETQYFGPGTRLLVL.

The rearrangement links TRBV5-4 to TRBJ2-3; 14 bases align to TRBD2. The CDR3 length is 16 residues. Per germline, CDR1 SGHNT and CDR2 YYREEE (reference sequence). The J segment lost 6 bases and the V segment lost 6 bases, leaving 9 bases of the junction unmatched. In DNA form, the CDR3 reads TGTGCCAGCACCCTGGGAGGGACTAGCGGGAGTGATACGCAGTATTTT. Translated: CASTLGGTSGSDTQYF.

The CDR3 bases are TGCGCCAGCAGCCAGCAGGGCTTCCAAGAGACCCAGTACTTC. Translating it yields CASSQQGFQETQYF. The chain carries TRBV4-1 and TRBJ2-5, with D possibly TRBD1 on 5 matching bases. V was trimmed by 3 bases and J by 1 base, leaving 9 bases between them. The CDR3 extends over 14 amino acids. Germline values: CDR1 MGHRA, CDR2 YSYEKL.

V is TRBV9 and J is TRBJ2-5; 7 bases are a match to TRBD1. Germline assignment: CDR1 SGDLS and CDR2 YYNGEE. The CDR3 has 15 residues. Germline trimming cut 4 bases from V and 2 bases from J; bases unmatched to any gene: 8. This chain's CDR3 is CASSPQPTGQETQYF. Written as DNA, the CDR3 is TGTGCCAGCAGCCCCCAACCGACAGGGCAAGAGACCCAGTACTTC.

This chain connects TRBV5-1 to TRBJ2-2; D gene unclear. The CDR3 contains 15 residues. The germline V gene encodes CDR1 SGHRS and CDR2 YFSETQ. V shed 4 bases and J shed 0 bases, with 10 bases lying between them. Here the CDR3 reads CASSITVTNTGELFF. In DNA, the CDR3 is TGCGCCAGCAGCATAACGGTCACGAACACCGGGGAGCTGTTTTTT. The complete variable domain, with remaining parts taken from reference TRBV5-1 and TRBJ2-2, reads KAGVTQTPRYLIKTRGQQVTLSCSPISGHRSVSWYQQTPGQGLQFLFEYFSETQRNKGNFPGRFSGRQFSNSRSEMNVSTLELGDSALYLCASSITVTNTGELFFGEGSRLTVL.

There are a few counts of this clone. V is TRBV5-1 and J is TRBJ1-1; TRBD1 is a possible D gene (6 bases). V gave up 4 bases and J gave up 4 bases, with 14 bases separating them. The germline CDR1 and CDR2 sequences are SGHRS and YFSETQ. This CDR3 has 14 amino acids. CDR3 region: CASSVHREGTEAFF. The CDR3 bases are TGCGCCAGCAGCGTACACAGGGAGGGCACTGAAGCTTTCTTT.

V gene TRBV5-4 combines with J gene TRBJ2-7; TRBD2 matches 7 bases. V was pared by 6 bases and J by 5 bases, with 14 bases of the junction left unmatched. Germline CDR1 SGHNT, CDR2 YYREEE (reference sequence). The CDR3 extends over 15 amino acids. The CDR3 DNA is TGTGCCAGCACCCTACTGGGCGGGAGACGGGACGAGCAGTACTTC. As protein: CASTLLGGRRDEQYF.

The chain employs TRBV28 and TRBJ2-5; perhaps TRBD2 as D (7 bases). The CDR3 sequence is 14 residues long. Germline CDR1 reads MDHEN; CDR2 reads SYDVKM. V lost 5 bases and J lost 3, with 13 bases in between. CDR3 sequence: CASSRAGAEETQYF. As DNA, the CDR3 is TGTGCCAGCAGTCGGGCGGGGGCCGAAGAGACCCAGTACTTC. The variable domain in full, completed from reference TRBV28 and TRBJ2-5, reads DVKVTQSSRYLVKRTGEKVFLECVQDMDHENMFWYRQDPGLGLRLIYFSYDVKMKEKGDIPEGYSVSREKKERFSLILESASTNQTSMYLCASSRAGAEETQYFGPGTRLLVL.

This clone was seen at least ten times. Other DNA sequences of this sample code for an identical CDR3. The chain carries TRBV5-6 and TRBJ2-7; D may be TRBD2 (5 bases). The CDR3 runs 13 residues. Deletions cut 4 bases from V and 1 base from J, with 9 bases between. CDR1 is SGHDT and CDR2 is YYEEEE in the germline V gene. The CDR3 sequence is CASSPTSSYEQYF. Written as DNA, the CDR3 is TGTGCCAGCAGCCCCACTAGTTCCTACGAGCAGTACTTC.

The chain joins TRBV14 to TRBJ2-1; 9 bases match TRBD2. This CDR3 is 15 amino acids long. Germline CDR1 SGHDN, CDR2 FVKESK. With 4 bases clipped from V and 10 bases from J, the junction kept 11 bases outside the gene matches. This CDR3 is CASSLLAGGPMEQFF. CDR3 in DNA: TGTGCCAGCAGCCTCCTCGCGGGAGGGCCTATGGAGCAGTTCTTC.

The gene calls are TRBV6-6 and TRBJ2-5, with unresolved D. The last part of the DNA fits TRBJ2-7 better; the J call may be wrong. There are 13 residues in the CDR3. The germline CDR1 and CDR2 sequences are MNHNY and SVGAGI (reference sequence). The DNA of the CDR3 is TGTGCCAGCAGTTATGGTGCCTCCTACGAGCAGTACTTC. Encoded protein: CASSYGASYEQYF.

The chain combines TRBV5-1 with TRBJ1-6; D call uncertain. CDR3 length: 14 amino acids. Germline CDR1 is SGHRS and CDR2 is YFSETQ. V lost 0 bases and J 8 bases, leaving 9 bases between the germline ends. In nucleotides, the CDR3 is TGCGCCAGCAGCTTGGTGAGGGCTGATTCACCCCTCCACTTT. Translation: CASSLVRADSPLHF.

The genes are TRBV4-3 and TRBJ2-7; unclear D gene. V shed 0 bases and J shed 2 bases, with 11 bases lying between them. CDR3 size: 15 residues. Per the germline V gene, CDR1 is LGHNA and CDR2 is YSLEER. The chain's CDR3 is CASSQDFISPYEQYF. The CDR3 DNA sequence: TGCGCCAGCAGCCAAGACTTCATTAGTCCCTACGAGCAGTACTTC.

This clone was counted once. V usage is TRBV6-6 and J usage is TRBJ2-3; 9 nucleotides agree with TRBD1. Trimming cost V 7 bases and J 6 bases; bases outside gene matches: 11. Germline loops: CDR1 MNHNY, CDR2 SVGAGI (reference sequence). This CDR3 has 15 amino acids. The CDR3 here is CASTPGQGLRDTQYF. In nucleotides, the CDR3 is TGTGCCAGCACCCCAGGACAGGGGTTAAGGGATACGCAGTATTTT.

The count of this clone is one. V and J are TRBV29-1 and TRBJ2-3; TRBD2 agrees at 13 bases. This CDR3 has 17 amino acids. The germline CDR1 and CDR2 sequences are SQVTM and ANQGSEA. V trimming: 3 bases; J trimming: 4 bases; junction bases outside the gene matches: 10. For the CDR3, the DNA is TGCAGCGTTGAGGGACTAGCGGGACCAAGGCTGCCAGATACGCAGTATTTT. This sequence encodes CSVEGLAGPRLPDTQYF.

The CDR3 bases are TGTGCCAGCCGCCTAGCGGGAGGACCCACCGGGGAGCTGTTTTTT. This codes for CASRLAGGPTGELFF. This chain links TRBV28 with TRBJ2-2; 11 nucleotides match TRBD2. The CDR3 contains 15 residues. CDR1 and CDR2 from the germline V gene are MDHEN and SYDVKM. V trimming: 8 bases; J trimming: 4 bases; junction bases outside the gene matches: 6. Supplemented by reference TRBV28 and TRBJ2-2, the full variable domain reads DVKVTQSSRYLVKRTGEKVFLECVQDMDHENMFWYRQDPGLGLRLIYFSYDVKMKEKGDIPEGYSVSREKKERFSLILESASTNQTSMYLCASRLAGGPTGELFFGEGSRLTVL.

V and J are TRBV7-7 and TRBJ2-5; the D gene is possibly TRBD1 (6 bases). Germline-derived CDR1 and CDR2 are SSHAT and FNYEAQ (reference sequence). CDR3 length: 17 residues. V was pared by 5 bases and J by 2 bases, with 21 bases between. CDR3 DNA: TGTGCCAGCAGCCCAGTGGATGGATATGGACAGCAAGAGACCCAGTACTTC. Translating it yields CASSPVDGYGQQETQYF.

The rearrangement joins TRBV18 to TRBJ1-1; D possibly corresponds to TRBD1 (6 bases). The V and J ends lost 3 bases and 3 bases respectively, with 8 bases between them. Per germline, CDR1 KGHSH and CDR2 LQKENI. The CDR3 is 13 amino acids. The CDR3 DNA is TGTGCCAGCTCACCGGACAGATACACTGAAGCTTTCTTT. Translating gives CASSPDRYTEAFF.